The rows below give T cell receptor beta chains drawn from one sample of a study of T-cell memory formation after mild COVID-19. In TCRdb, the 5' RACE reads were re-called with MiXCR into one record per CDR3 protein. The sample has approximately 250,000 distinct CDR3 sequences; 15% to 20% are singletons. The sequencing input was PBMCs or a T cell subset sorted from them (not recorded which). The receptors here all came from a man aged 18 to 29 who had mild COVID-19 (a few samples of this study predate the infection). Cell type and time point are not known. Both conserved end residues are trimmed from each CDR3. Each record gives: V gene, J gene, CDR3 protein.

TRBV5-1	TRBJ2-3	ASSLAVAGDTDTQY
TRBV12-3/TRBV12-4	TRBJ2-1	ASSIRIAEQF
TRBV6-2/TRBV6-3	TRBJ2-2	ASSTSRTGELF
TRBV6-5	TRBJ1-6	ASSYRTVGSPLH
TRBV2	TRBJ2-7	ASSAEPLTYEQY
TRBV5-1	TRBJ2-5	ASSLVRQQETQY
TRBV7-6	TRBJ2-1	ASSFRARGGVYNEQF
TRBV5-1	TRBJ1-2	ASSHSTGRANYGYT
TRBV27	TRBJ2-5	ASSDFGGHWETQY
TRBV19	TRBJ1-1	ASSMGQGGLNTEAF
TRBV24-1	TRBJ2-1	ATQGDSNEQF
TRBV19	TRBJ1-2	ASSIEGRPDYGYT
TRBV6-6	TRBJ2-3	ASSDRDPPTHTQY
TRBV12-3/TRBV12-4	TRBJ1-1	ASGPGGTGKDTEAF
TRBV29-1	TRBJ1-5	SAMTGGNQPQH
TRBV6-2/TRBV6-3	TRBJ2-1	ASSPGTAGYNEQF
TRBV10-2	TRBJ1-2	ASSEGPYGYT
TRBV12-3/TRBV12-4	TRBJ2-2	ASSLAGIRELF
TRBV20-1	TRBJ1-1	SASPGWGAF
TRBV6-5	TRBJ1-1	ASHPGTAIGDEAF
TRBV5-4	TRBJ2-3	ASTGLAGTDTQY
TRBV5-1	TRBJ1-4	ASSLEATNEKLF
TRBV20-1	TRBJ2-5	SASLSGGARETQY
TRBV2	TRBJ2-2	ASSAQGATNTGELF
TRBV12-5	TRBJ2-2	ASGAGVGTGELF
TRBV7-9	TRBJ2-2	ASSSTVAGANTGELF
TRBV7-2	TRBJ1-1	ASSLVAGGSMNTEAF
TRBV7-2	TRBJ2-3	AGTGGQGDTQY
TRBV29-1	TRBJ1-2	SVYRGMYGYT
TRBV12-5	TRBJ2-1	ASGSRGQGEDEQF
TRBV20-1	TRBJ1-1	SARDRIKTATGTEAF
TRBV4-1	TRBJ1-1	ASSPGGFTEAF
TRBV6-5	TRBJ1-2	ASSYRYGAGAGYT
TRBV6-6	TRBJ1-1	ASKGDTRNTEAF
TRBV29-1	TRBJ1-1	SGGQGETF